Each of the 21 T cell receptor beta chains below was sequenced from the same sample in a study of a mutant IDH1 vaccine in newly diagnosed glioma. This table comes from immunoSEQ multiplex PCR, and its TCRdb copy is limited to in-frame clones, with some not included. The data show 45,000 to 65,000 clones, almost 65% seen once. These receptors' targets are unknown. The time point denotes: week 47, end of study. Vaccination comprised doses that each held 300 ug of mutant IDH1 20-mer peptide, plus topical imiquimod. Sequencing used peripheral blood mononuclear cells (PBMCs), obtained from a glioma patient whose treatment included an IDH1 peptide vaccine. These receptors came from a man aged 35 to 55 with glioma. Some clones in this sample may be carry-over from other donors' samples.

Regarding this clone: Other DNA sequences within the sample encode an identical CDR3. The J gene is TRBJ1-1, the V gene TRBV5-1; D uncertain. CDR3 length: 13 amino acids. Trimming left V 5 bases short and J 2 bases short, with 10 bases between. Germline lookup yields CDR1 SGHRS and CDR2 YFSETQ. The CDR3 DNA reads TGCGCCAGCAGTAAGGACCCAAACACTGAAGCTTTCTTT. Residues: CASSKDPNTEAFF.

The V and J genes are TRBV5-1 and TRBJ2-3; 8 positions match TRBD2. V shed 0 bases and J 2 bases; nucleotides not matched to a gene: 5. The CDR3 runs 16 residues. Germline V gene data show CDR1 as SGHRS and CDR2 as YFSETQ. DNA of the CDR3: TGCGCCAGCAGCTTGGTTACAGCGGGGGACACAGATACGCAGTATTTT. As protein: CASSLVTAGDTDTQYF.

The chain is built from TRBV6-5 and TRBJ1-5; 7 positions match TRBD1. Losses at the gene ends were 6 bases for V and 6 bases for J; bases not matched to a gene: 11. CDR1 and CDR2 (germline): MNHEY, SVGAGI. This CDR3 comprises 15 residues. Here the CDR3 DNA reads TGTGCCAGCAGACACCTCGACAGGGTCAGTCAGCCCCAGCATTTT. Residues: CASRHLDRVSQPQHF.

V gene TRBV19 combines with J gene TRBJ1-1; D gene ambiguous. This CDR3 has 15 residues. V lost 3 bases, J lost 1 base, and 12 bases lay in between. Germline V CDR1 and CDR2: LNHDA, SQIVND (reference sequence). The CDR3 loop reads CASSIAQSKNTEAFF. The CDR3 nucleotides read TGTGCCAGTAGTATTGCGCAGAGCAAGAACACTGAAGCTTTCTTT.

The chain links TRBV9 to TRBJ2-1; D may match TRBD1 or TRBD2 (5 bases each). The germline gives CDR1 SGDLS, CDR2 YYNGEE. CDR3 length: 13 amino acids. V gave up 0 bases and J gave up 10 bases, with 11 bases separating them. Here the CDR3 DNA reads TGTGCCAGCAGCGTAGGAGGATGGGACGAGCAGTTCTTC. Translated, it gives CASSVGGWDEQFF.

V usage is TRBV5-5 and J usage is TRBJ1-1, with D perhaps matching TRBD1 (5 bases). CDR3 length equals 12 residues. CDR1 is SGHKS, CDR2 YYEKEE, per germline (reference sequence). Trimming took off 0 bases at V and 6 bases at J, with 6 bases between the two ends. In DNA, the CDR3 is TGTGCCAGCAGCTTGGGGGGACCTGAAGCTTTCTTT. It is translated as CASSLGGPEAFF.

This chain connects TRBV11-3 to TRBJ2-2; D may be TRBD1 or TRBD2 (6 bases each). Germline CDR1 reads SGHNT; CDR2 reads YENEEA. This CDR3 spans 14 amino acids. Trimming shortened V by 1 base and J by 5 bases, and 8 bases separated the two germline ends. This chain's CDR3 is CASSLGGGTGELFF. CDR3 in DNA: TGTGCCAGCAGCTTAGGAGGGGGGACCGGGGAGCTGTTTTTT.

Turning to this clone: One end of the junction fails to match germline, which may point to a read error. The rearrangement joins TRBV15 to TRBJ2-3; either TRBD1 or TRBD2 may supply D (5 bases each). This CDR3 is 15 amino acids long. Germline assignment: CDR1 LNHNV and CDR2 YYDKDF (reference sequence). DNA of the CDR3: TGTGCCACCAGCGGAGAGGGGTTTGCGACAGATACGCAGTATTTT. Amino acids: CATSGEGFATDTQYF.

CDR3 DNA sequence: TGTGCCAGCAGCCACCATGGGACAGGGGGCACCGGGGAGCTGTTTTTT. Its protein is CASSHHGTGGTGELFF. The gene calls are TRBV4-2 and TRBJ2-2; TRBD1 agrees at 11 bases. The CDR3 has 16 residues. V dropped 3 bases and J dropped 4; count of bases not matched to a gene: 4. Per the germline V gene, CDR1 is LGHNA and CDR2 is YNFKEQ.

The CDR3 DNA reads TGTGCCCAGTTACCAGCTCAAGATCGGAACTATGGCTACACCTTC. Its protein product is CAQLPAQDRNYGYTF. V gene TRBV19 combines with J gene TRBJ1-2, with D unclear. V was shortened by 11 bases and J by 2 bases, with 21 bases between the two germline ends. Germline assignment: CDR1 LNHDA and CDR2 SQIVND (reference sequence). This CDR3 has 15 amino acids.

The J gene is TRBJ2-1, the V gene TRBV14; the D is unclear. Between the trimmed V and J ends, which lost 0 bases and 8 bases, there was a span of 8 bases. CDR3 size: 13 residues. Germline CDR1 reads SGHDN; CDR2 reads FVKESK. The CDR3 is CASSQDRRDEQFF. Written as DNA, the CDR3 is TGTGCCAGCAGCCAAGATAGGCGCGATGAGCAGTTCTTC.

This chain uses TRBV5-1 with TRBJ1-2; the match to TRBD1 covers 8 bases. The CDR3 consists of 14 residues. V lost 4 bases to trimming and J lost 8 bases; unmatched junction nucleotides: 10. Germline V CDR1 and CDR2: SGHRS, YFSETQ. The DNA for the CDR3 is TGCGCCAGCAGCCCGGGACAGGCCGGGGGAGGCTACACCTTC. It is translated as CASSPGQAGGGYTF. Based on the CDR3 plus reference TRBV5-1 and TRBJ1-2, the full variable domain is KAGVTQTPRYLIKTRGQQVTLSCSPISGHRSVSWYQQTPGQGLQFLFEYFSETQRNKGNFPGRFSGRQFSNSRSEMNVSTLELGDSALYLCASSPGQAGGGYTFGSGTRLTVV.

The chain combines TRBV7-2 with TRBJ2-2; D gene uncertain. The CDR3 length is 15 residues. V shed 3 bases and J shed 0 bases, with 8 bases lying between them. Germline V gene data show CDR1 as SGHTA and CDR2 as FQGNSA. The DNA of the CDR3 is TGTGCCAGCAGCTTTATCCAGTCGAACACCGGGGAGCTGTTTTTT. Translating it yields CASSFIQSNTGELFF. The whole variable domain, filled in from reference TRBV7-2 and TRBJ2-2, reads GAGVSQSPSNKVTEKGKDVELRCDPISGHTALYWYRQSLGQGLEFLIYFQGNSAPDKSGLPSDRFSAERTGGSVSTLTIQRTQQEDSAVYLCASSFIQSNTGELFFGEGSRLTVL.

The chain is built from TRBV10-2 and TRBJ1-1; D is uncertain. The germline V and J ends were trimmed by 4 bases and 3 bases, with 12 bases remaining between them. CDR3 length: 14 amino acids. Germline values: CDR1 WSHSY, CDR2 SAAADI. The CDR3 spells CASSVERLYTEAFF. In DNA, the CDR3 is TGCGCCAGCAGTGTAGAAAGGTTGTACACTGAAGCTTTCTTT.

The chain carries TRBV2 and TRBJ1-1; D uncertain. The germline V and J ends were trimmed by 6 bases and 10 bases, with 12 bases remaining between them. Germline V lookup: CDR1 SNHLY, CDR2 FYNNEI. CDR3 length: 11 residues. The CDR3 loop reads CASRGSFGAFF. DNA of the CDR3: TGTGCCAGCAGGGGGTCCTTTGGAGCTTTCTTT. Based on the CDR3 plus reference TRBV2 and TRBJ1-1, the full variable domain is EPEVTQTPSHQVTQMGQEVILRCVPISNHLYFYWYRQILGQKVEFLVSFYNNEISEKSEIFDDQFSVERPDGSNFTLKIRSTKLEDSAMYFCASRGSFGAFFGQGTRLTVV.

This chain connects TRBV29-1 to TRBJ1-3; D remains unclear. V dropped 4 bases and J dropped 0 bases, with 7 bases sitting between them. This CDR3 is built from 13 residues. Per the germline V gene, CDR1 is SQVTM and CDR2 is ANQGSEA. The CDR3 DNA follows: TGCAGCGTTGTCGGCATCTCTGGAAACACCATATATTTT. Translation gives CSVVGISGNTIYF.

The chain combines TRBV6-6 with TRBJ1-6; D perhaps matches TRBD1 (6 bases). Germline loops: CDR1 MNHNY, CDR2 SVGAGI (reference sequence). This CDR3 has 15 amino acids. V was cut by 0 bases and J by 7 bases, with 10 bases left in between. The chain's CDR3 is CASSYSPGVNSPLHF. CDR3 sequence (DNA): TGTGCCAGCAGTTACTCTCCAGGGGTGAATTCACCCCTCCACTTT.

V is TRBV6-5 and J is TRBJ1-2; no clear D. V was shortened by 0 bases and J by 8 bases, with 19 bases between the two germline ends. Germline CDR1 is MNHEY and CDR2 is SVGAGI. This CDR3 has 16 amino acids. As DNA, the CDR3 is TGTGCCAGCAGTTACTCGAGATTAGTGGCTACACAAGGCTACACCTTC. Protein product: CASSYSRLVATQGYTF.

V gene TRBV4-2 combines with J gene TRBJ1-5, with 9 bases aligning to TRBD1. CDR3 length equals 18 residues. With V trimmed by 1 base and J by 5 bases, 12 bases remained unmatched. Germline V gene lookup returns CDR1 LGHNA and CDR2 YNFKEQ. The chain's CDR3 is CASSQAGTGNLGYQPQHF. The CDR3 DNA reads TGTGCCAGCAGCCAAGCGGGGACAGGGAATCTGGGCTATCAGCCCCAGCATTTT.

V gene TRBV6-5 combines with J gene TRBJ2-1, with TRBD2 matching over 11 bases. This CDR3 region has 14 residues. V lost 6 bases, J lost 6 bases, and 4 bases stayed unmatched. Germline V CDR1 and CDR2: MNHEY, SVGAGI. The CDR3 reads CASRIGLAGNEQFF. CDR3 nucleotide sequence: TGTGCCAGCAGGATCGGACTAGCGGGCAATGAGCAGTTCTTC.

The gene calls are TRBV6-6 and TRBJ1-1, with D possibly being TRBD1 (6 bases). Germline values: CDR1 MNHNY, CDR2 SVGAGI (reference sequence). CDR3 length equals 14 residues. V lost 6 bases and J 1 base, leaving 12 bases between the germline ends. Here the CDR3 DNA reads TGTGCCAGCAGCCTACGGACAGCGAACACTGAAGCTTTCTTT. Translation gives CASSLRTANTEAFF.